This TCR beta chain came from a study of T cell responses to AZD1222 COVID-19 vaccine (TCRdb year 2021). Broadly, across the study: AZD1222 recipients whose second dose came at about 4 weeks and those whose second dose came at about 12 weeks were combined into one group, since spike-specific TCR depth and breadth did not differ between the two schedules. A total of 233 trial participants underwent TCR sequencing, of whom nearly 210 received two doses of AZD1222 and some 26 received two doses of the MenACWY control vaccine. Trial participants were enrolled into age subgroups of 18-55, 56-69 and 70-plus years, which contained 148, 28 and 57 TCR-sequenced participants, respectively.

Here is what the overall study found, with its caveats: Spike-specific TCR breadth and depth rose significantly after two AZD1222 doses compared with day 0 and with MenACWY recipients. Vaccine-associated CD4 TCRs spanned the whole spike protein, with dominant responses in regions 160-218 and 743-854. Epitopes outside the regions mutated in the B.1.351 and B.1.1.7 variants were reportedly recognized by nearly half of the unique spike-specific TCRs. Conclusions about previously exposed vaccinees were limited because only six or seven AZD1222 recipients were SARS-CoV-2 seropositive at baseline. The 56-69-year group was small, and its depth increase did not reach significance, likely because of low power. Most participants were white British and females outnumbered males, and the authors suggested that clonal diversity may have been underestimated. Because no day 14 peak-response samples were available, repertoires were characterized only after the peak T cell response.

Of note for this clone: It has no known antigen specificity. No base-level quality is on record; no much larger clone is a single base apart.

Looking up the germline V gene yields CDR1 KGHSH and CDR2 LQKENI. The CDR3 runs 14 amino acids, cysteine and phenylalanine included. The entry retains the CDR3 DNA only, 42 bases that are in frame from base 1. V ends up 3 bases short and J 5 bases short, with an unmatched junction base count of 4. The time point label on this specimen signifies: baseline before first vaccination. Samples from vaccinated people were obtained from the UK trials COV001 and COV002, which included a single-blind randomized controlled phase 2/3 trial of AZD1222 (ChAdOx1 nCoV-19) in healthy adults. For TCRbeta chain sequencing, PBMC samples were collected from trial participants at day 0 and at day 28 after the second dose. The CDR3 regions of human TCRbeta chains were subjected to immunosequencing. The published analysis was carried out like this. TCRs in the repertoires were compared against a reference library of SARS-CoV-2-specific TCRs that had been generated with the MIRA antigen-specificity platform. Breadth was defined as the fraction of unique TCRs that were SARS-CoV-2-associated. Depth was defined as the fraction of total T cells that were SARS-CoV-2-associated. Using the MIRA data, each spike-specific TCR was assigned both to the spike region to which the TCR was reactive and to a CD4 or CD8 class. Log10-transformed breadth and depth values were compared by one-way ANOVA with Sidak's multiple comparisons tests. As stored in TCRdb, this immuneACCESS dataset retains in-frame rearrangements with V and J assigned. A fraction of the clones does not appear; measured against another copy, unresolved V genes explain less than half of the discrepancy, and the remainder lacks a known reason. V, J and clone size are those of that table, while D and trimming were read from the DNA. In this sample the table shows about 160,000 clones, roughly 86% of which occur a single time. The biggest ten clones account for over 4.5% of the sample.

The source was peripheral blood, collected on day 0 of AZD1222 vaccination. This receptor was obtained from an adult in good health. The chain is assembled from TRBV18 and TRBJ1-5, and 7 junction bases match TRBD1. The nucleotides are TGTGCCAGCTCACCGGGACAGCCTGATCAGCCCCAGCATTTT. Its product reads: CASSPGQPDQPQHF. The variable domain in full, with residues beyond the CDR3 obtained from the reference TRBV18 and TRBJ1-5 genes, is NAGVMQNPRHLVRRRGQEARLRCSPMKGHSHVYWYRQLPEEGLKFMVYLQKENIIDESGMPKERFSAEFPKEGPSILRIQQVVRGDSAAYFCASSPGQPDQPQHFGDGTRLSIL.